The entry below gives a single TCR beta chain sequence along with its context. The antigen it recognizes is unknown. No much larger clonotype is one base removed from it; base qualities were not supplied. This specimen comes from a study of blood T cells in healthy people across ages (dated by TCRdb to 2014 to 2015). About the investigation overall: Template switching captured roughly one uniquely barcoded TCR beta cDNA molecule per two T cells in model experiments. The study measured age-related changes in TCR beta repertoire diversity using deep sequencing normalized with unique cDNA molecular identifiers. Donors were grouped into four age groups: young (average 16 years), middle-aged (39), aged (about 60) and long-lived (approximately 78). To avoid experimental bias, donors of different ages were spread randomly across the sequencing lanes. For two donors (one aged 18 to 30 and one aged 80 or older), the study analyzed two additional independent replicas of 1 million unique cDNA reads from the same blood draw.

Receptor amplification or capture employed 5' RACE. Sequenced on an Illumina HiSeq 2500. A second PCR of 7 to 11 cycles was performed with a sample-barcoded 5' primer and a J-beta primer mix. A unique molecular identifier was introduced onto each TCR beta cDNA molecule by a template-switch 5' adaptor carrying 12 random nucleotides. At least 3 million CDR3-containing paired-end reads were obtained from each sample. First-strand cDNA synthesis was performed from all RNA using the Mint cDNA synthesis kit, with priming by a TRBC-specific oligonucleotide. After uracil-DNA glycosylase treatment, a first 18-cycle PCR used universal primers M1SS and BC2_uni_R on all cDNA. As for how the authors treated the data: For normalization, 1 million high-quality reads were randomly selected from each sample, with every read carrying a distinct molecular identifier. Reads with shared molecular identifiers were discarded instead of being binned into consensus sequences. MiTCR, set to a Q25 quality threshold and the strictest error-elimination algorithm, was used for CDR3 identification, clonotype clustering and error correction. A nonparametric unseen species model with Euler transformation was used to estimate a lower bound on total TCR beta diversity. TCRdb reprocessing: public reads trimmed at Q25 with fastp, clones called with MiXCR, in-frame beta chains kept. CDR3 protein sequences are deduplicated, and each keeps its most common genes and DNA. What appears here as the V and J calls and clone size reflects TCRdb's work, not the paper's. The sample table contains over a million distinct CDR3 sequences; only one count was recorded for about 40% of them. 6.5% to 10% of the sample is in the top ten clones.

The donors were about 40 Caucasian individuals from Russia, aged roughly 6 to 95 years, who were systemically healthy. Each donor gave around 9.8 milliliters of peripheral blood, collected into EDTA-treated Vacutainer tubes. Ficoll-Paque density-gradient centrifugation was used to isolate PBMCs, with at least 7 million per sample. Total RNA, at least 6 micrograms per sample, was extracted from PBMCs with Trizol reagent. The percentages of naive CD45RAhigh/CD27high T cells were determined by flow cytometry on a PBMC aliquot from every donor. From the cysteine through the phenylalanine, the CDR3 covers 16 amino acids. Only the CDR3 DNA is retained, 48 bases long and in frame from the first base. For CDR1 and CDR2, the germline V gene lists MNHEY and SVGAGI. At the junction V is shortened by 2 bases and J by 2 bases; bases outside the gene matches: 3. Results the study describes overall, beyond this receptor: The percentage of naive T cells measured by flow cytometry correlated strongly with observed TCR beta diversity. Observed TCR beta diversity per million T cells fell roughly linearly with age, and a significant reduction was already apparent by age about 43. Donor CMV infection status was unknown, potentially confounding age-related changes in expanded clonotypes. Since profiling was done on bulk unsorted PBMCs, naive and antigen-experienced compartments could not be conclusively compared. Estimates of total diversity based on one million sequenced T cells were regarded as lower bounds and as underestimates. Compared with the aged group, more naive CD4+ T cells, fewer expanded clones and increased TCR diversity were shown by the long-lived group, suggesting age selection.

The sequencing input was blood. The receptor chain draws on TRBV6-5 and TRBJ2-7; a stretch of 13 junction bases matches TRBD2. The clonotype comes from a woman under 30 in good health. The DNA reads TGTGCCAGCAGTTACGGTACTAGCGGGGGGGCCTACGAGCAGTACTTC. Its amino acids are CASSYGTSGGAYEQYF.